The 19 T cell receptor beta chains presented below share a single source sample, sequenced in a study of cytomegalovirus exposure and HLA in healthy donors. PCR was performed using 60 Vbeta and 13 Jbeta primers. Assay used: immunoSEQ multiplex PCR; TCRdb lists only in-frame clones, some missing. The data contain about 130,000 clones, roughly 79% of them singletons. Specimen: PBMCs. These receptors were taken from a young woman in good health and CMV-seronegative.

The rearrangement links TRBV7-9 to TRBJ1-2; no reliable D call. Germline CDR1 reads SEHNR; CDR2 reads FQNEAQ (reference sequence). This CDR3 has 14 amino acids. V lost 0 bases and J 8 bases, leaving 13 bases between the germline ends. The CDR3 is CASSLAHGSGGYTF. CDR3 nucleotides: TGTGCCAGCAGCTTAGCGCACGGATCGGGGGGCTACACCTTC.

The V call is TRBV10-2, the J call TRBJ2-1; 8 nucleotides agree with TRBD1. This CDR3 is 15 amino acids long. CDR1 and CDR2 (germline): WSHSY, SAAADI. With V trimmed by 2 bases and J by 7 bases, 7 bases remained unmatched. CDR3 sequence: CASSEQGAFVNEQFF. The CDR3 DNA reads TGCGCCAGCAGTGAGCAGGGGGCTTTTGTAAATGAGCAGTTCTTC.

The table lists this clone with a few counts. The rearrangement links TRBV30 to TRBJ2-7; D gene uncertain. Trimming removed 3 bases at V and 9 bases at J, with 21 bases between. CDR1 and CDR2 (germline): GTSNPN, SVGIG (reference sequence). The CDR3 length is 14 residues. DNA for the CDR3: TGTGCCTGGAGGGATGACGGATATACCGGCGGGCAGTACTTC. This gives the protein CAWRDDGYTGGQYF.

The V and J genes are TRBV5-1 and TRBJ1-2, with a possible D match to TRBD1 (6 bases). Germline V lookup: CDR1 SGHRS, CDR2 YFSETQ. Between the trimmed V and J ends, which lost 4 bases and 6 bases, there was a span of 13 bases. CDR3 length equals 13 residues. The CDR3 coding sequence is TGCGCCAGCAGCCCACAGGGTTTAAATGGCTACACCTTC. It yields the protein CASSPQGLNGYTF.

The rearrangement links TRBV6-1 to TRBJ2-2; D is unclear. CDR3 length equals 14 residues. The germline CDR1 and CDR2 sequences are MNHNS and SASEGT. The V and J ends lost 7 bases and 7 bases respectively, with 16 bases between them. In nucleotides, the CDR3 is TGTGCCAGCACCGACTCCCGGGTTGGCGGGGAGCTGTTTTTT. This sequence encodes CASTDSRVGGELFF.

This clone is a singleton in its sample. CDR3 bases: TGCAGCGTCACAAGACAGGGCCTGAACTATGGCTACACCTTC. It specifies CSVTRQGLNYGYTF. The chain recombines TRBV29-1 with TRBJ1-2; TRBD1 aligns across 7 bases. With 6 bases clipped from V and 2 bases from J, the junction kept 9 bases outside the gene matches. This CDR3 contains 14 residues. Germline V lookup: CDR1 SQVTM, CDR2 ANQGSEA.

The CDR3 reads CASSPGTSGRARSEQFF. DNA of the CDR3: TGCGCCAGCAGCCCGGGGACTAGCGGGCGGGCTCGTAGTGAGCAGTTCTTC. The rearrangement uses TRBV5-1 and TRBJ2-1, with 12 bases that match TRBD2. Germline values: CDR1 SGHRS, CDR2 YFSETQ. The junction had 14 bases not matched to a gene; V was cut back by 4 bases and J by 9 bases. This CDR3 has 17 amino acids. Variable domain in full (rest from reference TRBV5-1 and TRBJ2-1): KAGVTQTPRYLIKTRGQQVTLSCSPISGHRSVSWYQQTPGQGLQFLFEYFSETQRNKGNFPGRFSGRQFSNSRSEMNVSTLELGDSALYLCASSPGTSGRARSEQFFGPGTRLTVL.

V and J are TRBV7-2 and TRBJ2-5, with 14 bases lining up with TRBD2. CDR3 length equals 18 residues. The junction had 11 bases not matched to a gene; V was cut back by 4 bases and J by 4 bases. The V gene's germline CDR1 is SGHTA and CDR2 FQGNSA. The CDR3, as DNA: TGTGCCAGCAGCTCCCTACCCAAGACTAGCGGGAGGGGAGAGACCCAGTACTTC. It encodes CASSSLPKTSGRGETQYF. The whole variable domain, remainder taken from reference TRBV7-2 and TRBJ2-5, is GAGVSQSPSNKVTEKGKDVELRCDPISGHTALYWYRQSLGQGLEFLIYFQGNSAPDKSGLPSDRFSAERTGGSVSTLTIQRTQQEDSAVYLCASSSLPKTSGRGETQYFGPGTRLLVL.

This clone was found a few times. The J gene is TRBJ2-2, the V gene TRBV10-3, with TRBD1 matching 7 bases. Germline V gene sequence: CDR1 ENHRY, CDR2 SYGVKD. The V segment lost 4 bases and the J segment 6 bases; nucleotides outside the gene matches: 2. CDR3 length: 13 residues. This CDR3 reads CAISVDRPGELFF. CDR3 nucleotides: TGTGCCATCAGTGTGGACAGGCCCGGGGAGCTGTTTTTT.

On this clone: The junction departs from germline at one end; a sequencing error may be responsible. The gene calls are TRBV7-9 and TRBJ1-2; no firm D call. The germline V gene has CDR1 SEHNR and CDR2 FQNEAQ (reference sequence). This CDR3 is built from 17 residues. CDR3 coding DNA: TGTGTCAGCAGCTTAGAGTCATCGAGGGCGGAATTTAACGGCTACACCTTC. Translation: CVSSLESSRAEFNGYTF.

The chain couples TRBV7-6 to TRBJ2-2, with a tentative D call TRBD2 (6 bases). V shed 1 base and J shed 4 bases, with 13 bases lying between them. This CDR3 has 16 amino acids. Germline CDR1 reads SGHVS; CDR2 reads FNYEAQ. This chain's CDR3 is CASSLVTQAGTGELFF. The CDR3 DNA follows: TGTGCCAGCAGCTTAGTGACCCAAGCGGGCACCGGGGAGCTGTTTTTT.

The rearrangement joins TRBV5-4 to TRBJ2-5, with D tentatively TRBD1 (5 bases). This CDR3 has 16 residues. Trimming removed 4 bases at V and 4 bases at J, with 20 bases between. Looked up from germline, CDR1 is SGHNT and CDR2 is YYREEE (reference sequence). The CDR3 here is CASSPPAFSGSETQYF. The CDR3 coding sequence is TGTGCCAGCAGCCCCCCGGCATTTTCAGGGTCAGAGACCCAGTACTTC.

The chain employs TRBV7-9 and TRBJ1-4; 7 nucleotides align to TRBD1. The CDR3 length is 14 residues. Germline V gene data show CDR1 as SEHNR and CDR2 as FQNEAQ (reference sequence). The V segment lost 5 bases and the J segment 5 bases; nucleotides outside the gene matches: 5. Here the CDR3 reads CASSPGGRNEKLFF. In nucleotides, the CDR3 is TGTGCCAGCAGCCCAGGGGGGAGGAATGAAAAACTGTTTTTT.

The chain uses TRBV7-9 and TRBJ2-7; TRBD2 is a possible D gene (5 bases). CDR3 length: 16 amino acids. Germline V gives CDR1 SEHNR, CDR2 FQNEAQ (reference sequence). V lost 4 bases and J lost 12, with 28 bases in between. The CDR3 sequence is CASSSPSPAFSERLYF. The CDR3 DNA sequence: TGTGCCAGCAGCTCGCCTAGCCCGGCCTTCTCCGAGCGGCTGTACTTC. Complete variable domain (other parts from reference TRBV7-9 and TRBJ2-7): DTGVSQNPRHKITKRGQNVTFRCDPISEHNRLYWYRQTLGQGPEFLTYFQNEAQLEKSRLLSDRFSAERPKGSFSTLEIQRTEQGDSAMYLCASSSPSPAFSERLYFGPGTRLTVT.

This clone has a handful of counts. The rearrangement joins TRBV5-1 to TRBJ2-1; 10 bases map to TRBD1. This CDR3 spans 15 amino acids. V gave up 4 bases and J gave up 8 bases; unmatched junction bases: 9. Per the germline V gene, CDR1 is SGHRS and CDR2 is YFSETQ. The CDR3 nucleotides are TGCGCCAGCAGCCTGGGACAGGGGATCGTTGATGAGCAGTTCTTC. As protein: CASSLGQGIVDEQFF.

The genes are TRBV30 and TRBJ2-1, with 8 bases that match TRBD1. V dropped 2 bases and J dropped 13; count of bases not matched to a gene: 4. The CDR3 is 11 amino acids. The germline V gene has CDR1 GTSNPN and CDR2 SVGIG (reference sequence). The CDR3 loop is CAWSRQGIQFF. The CDR3 DNA sequence: TGTGCCTGGAGTCGACAGGGGATCCAGTTCTTC.

This sequence joins TRBV10-2 and TRBJ2-3; 10 bases align to TRBD2. V lost 2 bases, J lost 1 base, and 3 bases stayed unmatched. CDR1 and CDR2 (germline): WSHSY, SAAADI. CDR3 length equals 16 residues. CDR3 coding DNA: TGCGCCAGCAGTGAGCCCCTAGCGGGGGGCACAGATACGCAGTATTTT. The encoded protein is CASSEPLAGGTDTQYF.

V usage is TRBV5-6 and J usage is TRBJ1-4; TRBD1 matches 7 bases. Germline V CDR1 and CDR2: SGHDT, YYEEEE. The CDR3 loop spans 19 amino acids. V lost 3 bases, J lost 1 base, and 15 bases stayed unmatched. CDR3 amino acids: CASSSTPTRQGRTNEKLFF. CDR3 coding DNA: TGTGCCAGCAGCTCAACTCCCACCAGACAGGGCCGAACTAATGAAAAACTGTTTTTT.

The chain recombines TRBV6-1 with TRBJ2-3; a weak D match, TRBD2 (7 bases). Germline CDR1 and CDR2: MNHNS and SASEGT. V lost 9 bases and J lost 1, with 17 bases in between. The CDR3 extends over 15 amino acids. CDR3 amino acids: CARGAGLAGTDTQYF. The CDR3 coding sequence is TGTGCCAGGGGGGCAGGGCTAGCGGGCACAGATACGCAGTATTTT.